The 24 T cell receptor beta chains reported below all come from one sample, sequenced in a study of Ad26.COV2.S vaccination and SARS-CoV-2 variants. Clones were sequenced by immunoSEQ multiplex PCR, and TCRdb holds only the in-frame ones, with some missing. Of a few hundred thousand clones in the sample, over 75% were seen once. The treatment: some 19 received Ad26.COV2.S at low or high dose, single or two shots; about 5 received placebo; per-sample allocation not given. Material that was analyzed had been drawn on day 63 after the first vaccine or placebo injection. The sample in question was peripheral blood, obtained in a trial of Ad26.COV2.S vaccine versus placebo. These receptors were obtained from a person between 18 and 60 years old who received the Ad26.COV2.S COVID-19 vaccine or a placebo.

The J gene is TRBJ2-7, the V gene TRBV28; no clear D. This CDR3 region has 12 residues. Trimming cost V 7 bases and J 1 base, with 8 bases left between them. Germline V gene data show CDR1 as MDHEN and CDR2 as SYDVKM. CDR3 in amino acids: CASTTASYEQYF. CDR3 DNA: TGTGCCAGCACAACCGCGTCCTACGAGCAGTACTTC.

The chain has TRBV29-1 and TRBJ2-1, with TRBD1 as a possible D gene (5 bases). The CDR3 has 10 amino acids. V was trimmed by 8 bases and J by 10 bases, leaving 12 bases between them. Germline CDR1 and CDR2: SQVTM and ANQGSEA. The CDR3 is CSTKQEEQFF. The CDR3 DNA follows: TGCAGCACTAAACAGGAGGAGCAGTTCTTC.

V and J are TRBV18 and TRBJ2-5; 9 nucleotides line up with TRBD2. Trimming removed 6 bases from V and 4 bases from J; junction bases left unmatched: 3. This CDR3 region has 13 residues. Germline CDR1 reads KGHSH; CDR2 reads LQKENI. The CDR3 DNA reads as TGTGCCAGCTCCCGCGGGAGGGGAGAGACCCAGTACTTC. Encoded protein: CASSRGRGETQYF.

The table lists this clone with a few counts. This chain uses TRBV28 with TRBJ2-7; maybe TRBD1 (5 bases). The germline CDR1 and CDR2 sequences are MDHEN and SYDVKM. The CDR3 consists of 12 residues. The germline V and J ends were trimmed by 5 bases and 6 bases, with 11 bases remaining between them. DNA for the CDR3: TGTGCCAGCAGTCCAGGGTTCAGCGAGCAGTACTTC. Its protein product is CASSPGFSEQYF.

The rearrangement links TRBV2 to TRBJ2-7, with 10 bases identical to TRBD1. The CDR3 loop spans 14 amino acids. V was pared by 5 bases and J by 6 bases, with 7 bases of the junction left unmatched. CDR1 and CDR2 (germline): SNHLY, FYNNEI. DNA for the CDR3: TGTGCCAGCAGTTCTACGACAGGGGGCGGCGAGCAGTACTTC. Translation gives CASSSTTGGGEQYF.

The chain has TRBV2 and TRBJ1-6; the D gene is possibly TRBD1 (6 bases). Germline V CDR1 and CDR2: SNHLY, FYNNEI. With 0 bases removed from V and 10 bases from J, the gap between germline ends came to 10 bases. The CDR3 extends over 14 amino acids. In DNA, the CDR3 is TGTGCCAGCAGTGAAGCGGGGGGCAACTCACCCCTCCACTTT. Encoded protein: CASSEAGGNSPLHF.

This chain joins TRBV5-1 and TRBJ2-7; TRBD2 might be the D (6 bases). Germline CDR1 SGHRS, CDR2 YFSETQ. V lost 4 bases, J lost 4 bases, and 18 bases lay in between. The CDR3 runs to 15 residues. The CDR3 reads CASSPRASVWYEQYF. CDR3 sequence (DNA): TGCGCCAGCAGCCCCCGGGCTAGCGTATGGTACGAGCAGTACTTC.

The chain links TRBV5-1 to TRBJ1-6, with 8 nucleotides matching TRBD1. The CDR3 is made up of 15 amino acids. Trimming cost V 4 bases and J 5 bases; bases outside gene matches: 5. Germline assignment: CDR1 SGHRS and CDR2 YFSETQ. Here the CDR3 DNA reads TGCGCCAGCAGCCTCCGGGACAGGAATAATTCACCCCTCCACTTT. This codes for CASSLRDRNNSPLHF.

The gene calls are TRBV18 and TRBJ1-2; D gene uncertain. Germline V gene data show CDR1 as KGHSH and CDR2 as LQKENI. This CDR3 comprises 14 residues. V was trimmed by 2 bases and J by 2 bases, leaving 9 bases between them. CDR3 bases: TGTGCCAGCTCACCAGGTGGCAGGAACTATGGCTACACCTTC. It encodes CASSPGGRNYGYTF.

This clone has only one observation. The chain employs TRBV4-3 and TRBJ2-3, with D unclear. Germline V gives CDR1 LGHNA, CDR2 YSLEER. V was pared by 0 bases and J by 7 bases, with 5 bases between. The CDR3 loop spans 12 amino acids. The DNA for the CDR3 is TGCGCCAGCAGCCAAGAGGGGAATACGCAGTATTTT. Protein sequence: CASSQEGNTQYF.

This rearrangement joins TRBV21-1 to TRBJ1-3; TRBD1 reflects the table's D call only, with no check against the DNA. TRBV21-1 has pseudogene status. CDR3 length equals 17 residues. The CDR3 DNA follows: TGTGCCAGCAGCAAAGAAGGGGCAGGGTACTCTGGAAACACCATATATTTT. Residues: CASSKEGAGYSGNTIYF.

This chain joins TRBV12-3 or TRBV12-4 and TRBJ2-3; the D is unclear. The V and J ends lost 1 base and 5 bases respectively, with 7 bases between them. The CDR3 sequence is 13 residues long. The CDR3 loop reads CASSLGRRDTQYF. The CDR3, as DNA: TGTGCCAGCAGTTTAGGTCGTAGAGATACGCAGTATTTT.

This rearrangement joins TRBV5-1 to TRBJ1-1; D unresolved. V lost 0 bases and J 3 bases, leaving 15 bases between the germline ends. Germline assignment: CDR1 SGHRS and CDR2 YFSETQ. CDR3 length: 16 residues. For the CDR3, the DNA is TGCGCCAGCAGCTTGGCTCGATTGCTTAAGGACACTGAAGCTTTCTTT. It translates to CASSLARLLKDTEAFF.

Comments on this clone: Sequence at one end of the junction differs from germline and may be a read error. J is TRBJ2-1 and V is TRBV11-1; 9 nucleotides agree with TRBD2. The CDR3 covers 13 residues. In germline, CDR1 is SGHAT, CDR2 FQDESV (reference sequence). CDR3 DNA: TGTGCCAGCAGCGTAGCGGGAGCAGCTGAGCAGTTCTTC. Translation gives CASSVAGAAEQFF.

This clone has more than one count but fewer than ten. The chain couples TRBV28 to TRBJ2-5, with 7 bases lining up with TRBD2. Germline CDR1 and CDR2: MDHEN and SYDVKM. Unmatched junction bases numbered 10, after V lost 6 bases and J lost 6 bases. The CDR3 runs 14 residues. The CDR3 nucleotides read TGTGCCAGCAGCCCGGGGACTATCTCCCAGACCCAGTACTTC. This codes for CASSPGTISQTQYF.

In DNA, the CDR3 is TGTGCCAGCAGTTTAATGCTAGCGGGAAGTTATGGGTACACCGGGGAGCTGTTTTTT. Amino acid sequence: CASSLMLAGSYGYTGELFF. This rearrangement joins TRBV27 to TRBJ2-2; 9 nucleotides align to TRBD2. The CDR3 has 19 amino acids. V lost 2 bases and J lost 3; bases outside the gene matches: 13. Per the germline V gene, CDR1 is MNHEY and CDR2 is SMNVEV (reference sequence).

V usage is TRBV18 and J usage is TRBJ1-1; 11 nucleotides line up with TRBD1. CDR3 length equals 17 residues. Germline V gene data show CDR1 as KGHSH and CDR2 as LQKENI. Germline trimming cut 1 base from V and 7 bases from J; bases unmatched to any gene: 11. The CDR3 DNA sequence: TGTGCCAGCTCACCACGGGGAACCGGGACAGGGGGGATTGAAGCTTTCTTT. This codes for CASSPRGTGTGGIEAFF.

V gene TRBV7-5 combines with J gene TRBJ2-1; the D call in the table, TRBD1, was not verified against the DNA. TRBV7-5 is listed as a pseudogene. The CDR3 extends over 15 amino acids. This CDR3 is CVRSWQVFLTYEQFF. CDR3 sequence (DNA): TGTGTCAGAAGCTGGCAAGTCTTCCTCACGTATGAGCAGTTCTTC.

The chain couples TRBV7-2 to TRBJ2-3; D not resolved. Between the trimmed V and J ends, which lost 2 bases and 6 bases, there was a span of 9 bases. The length of the CDR3 is 13 residues. Germline values: CDR1 SGHTA, CDR2 FQGNSA. The CDR3 loop reads CASSLNLGDTQYF. The CDR3 DNA sequence: TGTGCCAGCAGCTTAAATCTAGGGGATACGCAGTATTTT.

This rearrangement joins TRBV4-1 to TRBJ2-1; possible D gene TRBD2, 6 bases. Germline assignment: CDR1 MGHRA and CDR2 YSYEKL. Trimming cost V 3 bases and J 2 bases, with 11 bases left between them. CDR3 length: 15 residues. The CDR3 spells CASSQGLATYNEQFF. As DNA, the CDR3 is TGCGCCAGCAGCCAGGGACTCGCCACCTACAATGAGCAGTTCTTC.

CDR3 nucleotides: TGTGCCAGCAGCGACAGTAAACTCGCATACTATGGCTACACCTTC. Translating it yields CASSDSKLAYYGYTF. This chain connects TRBV6-5 to TRBJ1-2, with a weak D call TRBD1 (5 bases). Germline CDR1 MNHEY, CDR2 SVGAGI. The V end lost 6 bases, the J end lost 3 bases, and 17 bases lay between the germline ends. The CDR3 is 15 amino acids.

This chain links TRBV7-3 with TRBJ1-2; 7 bases are a match to TRBD1. The CDR3 sequence is 13 residues long. Trimming removed 5 bases from V and 9 bases from J; junction bases left unmatched: 9. The germline V gene encodes CDR1 SGHTA and CDR2 FQGTGA. The CDR3 region has the DNA TGTGCCAGCAGCCCTACCGGGGACAGAAGCTACACCTTC. Its translation is CASSPTGDRSYTF.

The chain has TRBV10-1 and TRBJ2-2; 11 bases map to TRBD2. The ends lost 2 bases at V and 1 base at J; junction bases unmatched: 12. CDR1 is WNHNN, CDR2 SYGVQD, per germline (reference sequence). The CDR3 has 20 residues. CDR3 DNA sequence: TGCGCCAGCAGTGAGCCGACTAGCGGGGCCTCTCATAGGAACACCGGGGAGCTGTTTTTT. Translating gives CASSEPTSGASHRNTGELFF.

The chain recombines TRBV5-4 with TRBJ2-1, with 13 bases matching TRBD2. This CDR3 has 16 amino acids. Unmatched junction bases numbered 5, after V lost 0 bases and J lost 8 bases. Germline CDR1 and CDR2: SGHNT and YYREEE (reference sequence). The CDR3 DNA follows: TGTGCCAGCAGCTTGGGGACTAGCGGGAGATTCGATGAGCAGTTCTTC. Amino acid sequence: CASSLGTSGRFDEQFF.